Shown below are 21 T cell receptor beta chains from a single sample sequenced in a study of shared clonotypes between healthy human individuals (dated by TCRdb to the early 2020s). Library creation used the immunoSEQ multiplex PCR assay. The clones in this table, taken by TCRdb from immuneACCESS, are in-frame only. Not every clone is retained; where verified, under half of the shortfall comes from an unresolved V gene, and the cause of the rest is unknown. In all, the sample holds millions of clones, and approximately 94% of those were seen once. The ten largest clones take up 0.85% to 1.3% of the sample. CD8 naive samples were obtained by positive selection for CCR7 among CD45RO-negative cells, yielding a CD45RA+CCR7+ population from which TemRA cells were excluded. The sample consisted of naive CD8+ T cells sorted from blood. The cell subset or site label for this specimen denotes: CD45RA+CCR7+. The receptor set was obtained from a man between 18 and 35 years old in good health.

This clone was seen a few times. The J gene is TRBJ1-1, the V gene TRBV7-9, with D unclear. The ends were cut back, 3 bases at V and 3 bases at J, with 5 bases in the middle. The CDR3 is 12 amino acids. Per the germline V gene, CDR1 is SEHNR and CDR2 is FQNEAQ (reference sequence). This CDR3 reads CASSFPDTEAFF. The CDR3 region has the DNA TGTGCCAGCAGCTTTCCCGACACTGAAGCTTTCTTT.

There are a few counts of this clone. The V and J genes are TRBV30 and TRBJ1-1; D unclear. V was clipped by 2 bases and J by 1 base, with 5 bases between them. Looked up from germline, CDR1 is GTSNPN and CDR2 is SVGIG (reference sequence). The CDR3 contains 12 residues. CDR3 region: CAWSPWNTEAFF. In nucleotides, the CDR3 is TGTGCCTGGAGTCCCTGGAACACTGAAGCTTTCTTT.

This clone has only a few counts. Other DNA sequences within the sample encode an identical CDR3. The CDR3 sequence: CASSLSTGTVSYEQYF. For the CDR3, the DNA is TGTGCCAGCAGTTTATCGACCGGGACAGTCTCCTACGAGCAGTACTTC. The genes are TRBV27 and TRBJ2-7, with TRBD1 matching 7 bases. Germline CDR1 and CDR2: MNHEY and SMNVEV (reference sequence). Trimming took 0 bases from V and 0 from J; bases not matched to a gene: 5. The CDR3 consists of 16 residues.

This clone showed up just a few times. The chain recombines TRBV2 with TRBJ1-6, with D unresolved. V was trimmed by 3 bases and J by 0 bases, leaving 6 bases between them. This CDR3 is built from 15 residues. Germline CDR1 SNHLY, CDR2 FYNNEI. CDR3 loop: CASSEDLSYNSPLHF. CDR3 coding DNA: TGTGCCAGCAGTGAGGACCTCTCCTATAATTCACCCCTCCACTTT.

The rearrangement joins TRBV7-9 to TRBJ2-4, with 8 nucleotides matching TRBD1. The ends lost 4 bases at V and 8 bases at J; junction bases unmatched: 10. CDR1 is SEHNR and CDR2 is FQNEAQ in the germline V gene (reference sequence). The CDR3 extends over 15 amino acids. The CDR3 reads CASSSSFGQGYIQYF. CDR3 bases: TGTGCCAGCAGCTCCTCATTCGGACAGGGCTACATTCAGTACTTC.

The genes are TRBV7-9 and TRBJ1-2, with D possibly TRBD1 on 5 matching bases. The V end was cut by 5 bases, the J end by 0 bases, with 25 bases between. The length of the CDR3 is 19 residues. Germline V lookup: CDR1 SEHNR, CDR2 FQNEAQ (reference sequence). This chain's CDR3 is CASSHPFAEGPRTNYGYTF. CDR3 nucleotides: TGTGCCAGCAGCCACCCTTTCGCGGAGGGGCCCAGAACTAACTATGGCTACACCTTC.

The chain combines TRBV30 with TRBJ2-3, with no clear D. Germline CDR1 is GTSNPN and CDR2 is SVGIG (reference sequence). Trimming shortened V by 2 bases and J by 5 bases, and 17 bases separated the two germline ends. The CDR3 sequence is 15 residues long. In DNA form, the CDR3 reads TGTGCCTGGAGTTCCAGCGCGTCTAGTATAGATACGCAGTATTTT. This sequence encodes CAWSSSASSIDTQYF. Drawing the rest from reference TRBV30 and TRBJ2-3, the complete variable domain is SQTIHQWPATLVQPVGSPLSLECTVEGTSNPNLYWYRQAAGRGLQLLFYSVGIGQISSEVPQNLSASRPQDRQFILSSKKLLLSDSGFYLCAWSSSASSIDTQYFGPGTRLTVL.

The chain uses TRBV6-5 and TRBJ2-7; D is possibly TRBD2 (5 bases). CDR3 length: 15 residues. Germline V lookup: CDR1 MNHEY, CDR2 SVGAGI. The V end lost 8 bases, the J end lost 5 bases, and 22 bases lay between the germline ends. The CDR3 loop is CASGTRSNPEDEQYF. The CDR3 DNA is TGTGCCAGCGGCACCCGGTCCAACCCGGAGGACGAGCAGTACTTC.

The V call is TRBV11-2, the J call TRBJ2-2; D is perhaps TRBD1 or TRBD2 (5 bases each). Germline V CDR1 and CDR2: SGHAT, FQNNGV. V lost 1 base to trimming and J lost 3 bases, with 9 bases between them. CDR3 length equals 15 residues. CDR3 nucleotides: TGTGCCAGCAGCTTAGCGGGACCCGACACCGGGGAGCTGTTTTTT. This gives the protein CASSLAGPDTGELFF.

The gene calls are TRBV11-2 and TRBJ1-5; no clear D. V shed 4 bases and J shed 3 bases, with 10 bases lying between them. The V gene's germline CDR1 is SGHAT and CDR2 FQNNGV. The CDR3 extends over 14 amino acids. The CDR3 protein is CASSSDNFNQPQHF. The CDR3 bases are TGTGCCAGCAGCTCCGACAATTTCAATCAGCCCCAGCATTTT.

This clone showed up just once. V gene TRBV4-3 combines with J gene TRBJ2-1; D gene unclear. This CDR3 comprises 13 residues. Deletions cut 4 bases from V and 8 bases from J, with 12 bases between. Germline loops: CDR1 LGHNA, CDR2 YSLEER. Here the CDR3 reads CASSLRAGYEQFF. CDR3 DNA: TGCGCCAGCAGCCTTCGCGCCGGTTATGAGCAGTTCTTC.

The J gene is TRBJ1-6, the V gene TRBV28; 8 nucleotides align to TRBD1. The V gene's germline CDR1 is MDHEN and CDR2 SYDVKM. The CDR3 length is 17 residues. After removal of 5 bases from V and 3 bases from J, the junction contained 9 bases not matched to a gene. The CDR3 region is CASSPRQGISYNSPLHF. The CDR3 nucleotides are TGTGCCAGCAGTCCCCGACAGGGGATAAGCTATAATTCACCCCTCCACTTT.

The V and J genes are TRBV14 and TRBJ2-5; no reliable D call. With 1 base removed from V and 4 bases from J, the gap between germline ends came to 16 bases. CDR1 is SGHDN, CDR2 FVKESK, per germline. CDR3 length: 16 residues. This CDR3 reads CASSQGTRLTGETQYF. In DNA, the CDR3 is TGTGCCAGCAGCCAAGGAACAAGGCTTACTGGAGAGACCCAGTACTTC.

V is TRBV4-1 and J is TRBJ1-5, with unresolved D. This CDR3 is built from 14 residues. The germline CDR1 and CDR2 sequences are MGHRA and YSYEKL. The germline V and J ends were trimmed by 4 bases and 0 bases, with 7 bases remaining between them. This CDR3 is CASSLSNSNQPQHF. The CDR3 DNA reads as TGCGCCAGCAGCCTTAGTAATAGCAATCAGCCCCAGCATTTT.

The chain uses TRBV6-6 and TRBJ1-1; D possibly corresponds to TRBD1 (6 bases). This CDR3 has 14 residues. The V and J ends lost 2 bases and 8 bases respectively, with 15 bases between them. Germline V gene data show CDR1 as MNHNY and CDR2 as SVGAGI (reference sequence). The CDR3 region has the DNA TGTGCCAGCAGTTACCAAAATCCCGGGACAGAAGCTTTCTTT. Amino acid sequence: CASSYQNPGTEAFF.

The CDR3 region has the DNA TGTGCCAGCAGTTTCTCTTTAGGGGAGTTTCCCCACGAGCAGTACTTC. Translating gives CASSFSLGEFPHEQYF. V usage is TRBV27 and J usage is TRBJ2-7; D is perhaps TRBD1 or TRBD2 (5 bases each). This CDR3 comprises 16 residues. Germline CDR1 is MNHEY and CDR2 is SMNVEV (reference sequence). With 3 bases removed from V and 5 bases from J, the gap between germline ends came to 20 bases.

Notes on this clone: The identical CDR3 is also encoded by other nucleotide sequences in the sample. CDR3 sequence (DNA): TGTGCCAGCAGCTTGGGTTTAGGCGAGCAGTACTTC. It codes for CASSLGLGEQYF. The chain joins TRBV5-6 to TRBJ2-7; D not resolved. The germline V and J ends were trimmed by 0 bases and 6 bases, with 7 bases remaining between them. From germline, CDR1 is SGHDT and CDR2 YYEEEE. The CDR3 runs to 12 residues. Using reference TRBV5-6 and TRBJ2-7 for the parts outside the CDR3, the full variable domain is DAGVTQSPTHLIKTRGQQVTLRCSPKSGHDTVSWYQQALGQGPQFIFQYYEEEERQRGNFPDRFSGHQFPNYSSELNVNALLLGDSALYLCASSLGLGEQYFGPGTRLTVT.

The rearrangement uses TRBV4-1 and TRBJ1-1; 7 positions match TRBD1. Germline trimming cut 6 bases from V and 1 base from J; bases unmatched to any gene: 11. Germline V gene sequence: CDR1 MGHRA, CDR2 YSYEKL. The CDR3 covers 16 residues. For the CDR3, the DNA is TGCGCCAGCAGTTACAGGGGAGGGATGAGGAACACTGAAGCTTTCTTT. Translated: CASSYRGGMRNTEAFF.

A word on this clone: This same CDR3 is encoded by further DNA sequences in the sample. The V and J genes are TRBV7-9 and TRBJ2-7; D not resolved. Germline V gene data show CDR1 as SEHNR and CDR2 as FQNEAQ (reference sequence). Trimming stripped 5 bases from V and 4 bases from J, with 9 bases between. The CDR3 consists of 12 residues. CDR3 residues: CASSPVPYEQYF. CDR3 sequence (DNA): TGTGCCAGCAGCCCCGTCCCTTACGAGCAGTACTTC. Together with reference TRBV7-9 and TRBJ2-7, the CDR3 gives the full variable domain: DTGVSQNPRHKITKRGQNVTFRCDPISEHNRLYWYRQTLGQGPEFLTYFQNEAQLEKSRLLSDRFSAERPKGSFSTLEIQRTEQGDSAMYLCASSPVPYEQYFGPGTRLTVT.

The CDR3 nucleotides read TGTGCCAGCAGCTTGCTGGTCGTCCAAGAGACCCAGTACTTC. It encodes CASSLLVVQETQYF. V usage is TRBV7-8 and J usage is TRBJ2-5; D gene ambiguous. Germline-derived CDR1 and CDR2 are SGHVS and FQNEAQ. The CDR3 consists of 14 residues. V was shortened by 3 bases and J by 1 base, with 9 bases between the two germline ends.

This chain joins TRBV29-1 and TRBJ2-5, with D perhaps TRBD1 (7 bases). V was clipped by 3 bases and J by 4 bases, with 21 bases between them. Germline V gene sequence: CDR1 SQVTM, CDR2 ANQGSEA. This CDR3 has 16 amino acids. As DNA, the CDR3 is TGCAGCGTTGAGGAACAGGGGCGCACCGGGGGAGAGACCCAGTACTTC. Protein: CSVEEQGRTGGETQYF.